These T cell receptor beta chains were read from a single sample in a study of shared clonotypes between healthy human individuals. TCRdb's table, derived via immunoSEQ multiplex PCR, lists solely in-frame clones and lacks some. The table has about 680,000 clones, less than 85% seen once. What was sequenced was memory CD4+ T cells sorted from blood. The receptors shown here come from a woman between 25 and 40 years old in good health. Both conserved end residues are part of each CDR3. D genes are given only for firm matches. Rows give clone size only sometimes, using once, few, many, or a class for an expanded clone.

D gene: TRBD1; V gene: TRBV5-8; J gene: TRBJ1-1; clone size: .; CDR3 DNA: TGTGCCAGCAGCGGTAGGACAGGGCGGAACACTGAAGCTTTCTTT; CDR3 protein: CASSGRTGRNTEAFF
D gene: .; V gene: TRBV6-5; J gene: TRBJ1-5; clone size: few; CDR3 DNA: TGTGCCAGCAGTTACTCGACAGGAGGACAGCCCCAGCATTTT; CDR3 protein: CASSYSTGGQPQHF
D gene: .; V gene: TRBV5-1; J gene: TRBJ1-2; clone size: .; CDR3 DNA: TGCGCCAGCAGCTTGGGTGGTGGGTTGAACTATGGCTACACCTTC; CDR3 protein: CASSLGGGLNYGYTF
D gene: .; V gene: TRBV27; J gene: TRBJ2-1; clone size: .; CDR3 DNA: TGTGCCAGCAGTTTATCGAGGACCCAGAGCGCGCAGTTCTTC; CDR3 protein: CASSLSRTQSAQFF
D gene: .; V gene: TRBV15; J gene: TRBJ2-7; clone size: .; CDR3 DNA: TGTGCCACCAGCAGAGAGGGTAGTCCCTACGAGCAGTACTTC; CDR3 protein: CATSREGSPYEQYF
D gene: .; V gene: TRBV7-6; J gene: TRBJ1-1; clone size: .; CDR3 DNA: TGTGCCAGCAGCTTAAGCCCGGGGTCCATGAACACTGAAGCTTTCTTT; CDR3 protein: CASSLSPGSMNTEAFF
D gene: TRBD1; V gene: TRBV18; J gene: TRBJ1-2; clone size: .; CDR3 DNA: TGTGCCAGCTCACCCGGGACAGACTATGGCTACACCTTC; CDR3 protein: CASSPGTDYGYTF
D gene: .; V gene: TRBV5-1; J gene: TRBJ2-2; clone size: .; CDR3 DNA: TGCGCCAGCAGTCTAGCGCCTTACACCGGGGAGCTGTTTTTT; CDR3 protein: CASSLAPYTGELFF
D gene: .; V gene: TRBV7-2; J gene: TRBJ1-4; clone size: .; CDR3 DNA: TGTGCCAGCAGCTCCGAGACCGTATCATCAACTAATGAAAAACTGTTTTTT; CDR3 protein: CASSSETVSSTNEKLFF
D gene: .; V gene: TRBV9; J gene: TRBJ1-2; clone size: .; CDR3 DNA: TGTGCCAGCAGCCCCGGCACGTCCTCTTGGTCGACTAACTATGGCTACACCTTC; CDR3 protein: CASSPGTSSWSTNYGYTF
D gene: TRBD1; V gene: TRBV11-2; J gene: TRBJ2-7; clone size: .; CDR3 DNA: TGTGCCAGCAGCGATCCGGGACAGGGCCCCTACGAGCAGTACTTC; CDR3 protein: CASSDPGQGPYEQYF
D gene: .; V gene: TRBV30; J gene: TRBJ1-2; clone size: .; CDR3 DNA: TGTGCCTGGAGTGTAGACTCGCGTTTTAGCTACACCTTC; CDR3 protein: CAWSVDSRFSYTF
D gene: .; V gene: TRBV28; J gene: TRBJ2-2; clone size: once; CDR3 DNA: TGTGCCAGCAGCCGGCCTCTGGGACAATCGAACACCGGGGAGCTGTTTTTT; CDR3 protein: CASSRPLGQSNTGELFF
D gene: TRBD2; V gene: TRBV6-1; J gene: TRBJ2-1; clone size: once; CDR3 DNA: TGTGCCAGCAGTGAAGGGTCTAGCGGGAGACATGAGCAGTTCTTC; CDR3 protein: CASSEGSSGRHEQFF
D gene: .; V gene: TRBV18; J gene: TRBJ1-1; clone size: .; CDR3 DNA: TGTGCCAGCTCACCGCAAGGACAGCTCAAGGACACTGAAGCTTTCTTT; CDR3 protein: CASSPQGQLKDTEAFF
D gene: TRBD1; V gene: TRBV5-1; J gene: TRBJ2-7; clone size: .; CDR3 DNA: TGCGCCAGCAGCTTGGGACAGGGCGTCTACGAGCAGTACTTC; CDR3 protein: CASSLGQGVYEQYF
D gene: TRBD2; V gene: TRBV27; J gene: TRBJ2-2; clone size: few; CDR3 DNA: TGTGCCAGCAAACTAGCGGGAGTGAACACCGGGGAGCTGTTTTTT; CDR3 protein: CASKLAGVNTGELFF
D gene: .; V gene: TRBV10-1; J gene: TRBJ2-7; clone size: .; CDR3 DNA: TGCGCCAGCAGTAACAACTACGAGCAGTACTTC; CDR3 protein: CASSNNYEQYF
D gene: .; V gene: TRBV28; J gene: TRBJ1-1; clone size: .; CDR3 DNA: TGTGCCAGCAGTTGGGACGGGAACACTGAAGCTTTCTTT; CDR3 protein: CASSWDGNTEAFF
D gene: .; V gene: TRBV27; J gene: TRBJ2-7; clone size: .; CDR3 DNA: TGTGCCAGCAGTTTATCTTACAGGCGGGACGAGCAGTACTTC; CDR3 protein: CASSLSYRRDEQYF
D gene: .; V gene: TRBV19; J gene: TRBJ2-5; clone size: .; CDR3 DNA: TGTGCCAGTAGTAGGAAGGTTCAAGAGACCCAGTACTTC; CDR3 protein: CASSRKVQETQYF
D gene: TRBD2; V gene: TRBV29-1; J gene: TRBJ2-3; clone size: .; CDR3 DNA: TGCAGCGGAGGACTAGCGGGGACAGGCACAGATACGCAGTATTTT; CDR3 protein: CSGGLAGTGTDTQYF
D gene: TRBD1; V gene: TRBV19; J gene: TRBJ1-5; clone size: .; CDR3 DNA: TGTGCCAGTAGTAGACAGGGGGCTGGCAATCAGCCCCAGCATTTT; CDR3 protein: CASSRQGAGNQPQHF
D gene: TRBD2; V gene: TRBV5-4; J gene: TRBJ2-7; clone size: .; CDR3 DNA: TGTGCCAGCAGCTACGGGACTAGCGGCTACGAGCAGTACTTC; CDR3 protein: CASSYGTSGYEQYF
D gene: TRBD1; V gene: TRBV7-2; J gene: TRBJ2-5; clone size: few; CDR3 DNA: TGTGCCAGCAGCCCAGCAGGGGGCCTCATGACCCAGTACTTC; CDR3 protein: CASSPAGGLMTQYF
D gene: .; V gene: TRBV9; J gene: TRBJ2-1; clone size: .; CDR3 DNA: TGTGCCAGCAGCCCTGGGTCAGGCCCCTACAATGAGCAGTTCTTC; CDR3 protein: CASSPGSGPYNEQFF
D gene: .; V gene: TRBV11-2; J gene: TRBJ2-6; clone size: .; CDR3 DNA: TGTGCCAGCAGCTTAGACGTGGTCTCTGGGGCCAACGTCCTGACTTTC; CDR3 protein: CASSLDVVSGANVLTF
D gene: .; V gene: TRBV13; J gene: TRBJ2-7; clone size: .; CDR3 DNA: TGTGCCAGCAGCTCAGGGGGGGGCGCACGGGGCGAGCAGTACTTC; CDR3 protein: CASSSGGGARGEQYF
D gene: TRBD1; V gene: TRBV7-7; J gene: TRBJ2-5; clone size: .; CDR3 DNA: TGTGCCAGCAGCCCTAATAGACAGGGACCCGGGGAGACCCAGTACTTC; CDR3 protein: CASSPNRQGPGETQYF